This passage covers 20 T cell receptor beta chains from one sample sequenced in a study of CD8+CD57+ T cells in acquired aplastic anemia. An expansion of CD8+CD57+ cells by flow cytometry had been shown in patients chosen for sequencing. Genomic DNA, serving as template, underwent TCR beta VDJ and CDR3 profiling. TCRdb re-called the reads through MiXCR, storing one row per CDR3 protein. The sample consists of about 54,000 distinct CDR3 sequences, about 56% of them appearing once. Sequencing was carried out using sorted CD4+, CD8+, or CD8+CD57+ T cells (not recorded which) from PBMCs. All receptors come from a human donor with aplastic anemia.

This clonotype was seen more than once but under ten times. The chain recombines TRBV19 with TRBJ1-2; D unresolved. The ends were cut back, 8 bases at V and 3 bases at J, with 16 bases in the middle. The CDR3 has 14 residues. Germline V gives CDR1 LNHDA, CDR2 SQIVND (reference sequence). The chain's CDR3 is CASVTLGNYYGYTF. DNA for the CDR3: TGTGCCAGTGTGACTTTGGGGAACTACTATGGCTACACCTTC.

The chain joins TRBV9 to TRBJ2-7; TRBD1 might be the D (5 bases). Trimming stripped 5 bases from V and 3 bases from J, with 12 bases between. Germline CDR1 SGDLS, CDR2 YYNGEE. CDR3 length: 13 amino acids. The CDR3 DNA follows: TGTGCCAGCAGTTACGGGCAGGGCTACGAGCAGTACTTC. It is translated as CASSYGQGYEQYF.

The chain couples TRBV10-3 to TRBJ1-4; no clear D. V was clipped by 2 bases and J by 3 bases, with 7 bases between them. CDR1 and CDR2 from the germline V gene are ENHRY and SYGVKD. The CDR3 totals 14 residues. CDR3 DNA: TGTGCCATCAGTGAGACTCAGTCTAATGAAAAACTGTTTTTT. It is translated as CAISETQSNEKLFF.

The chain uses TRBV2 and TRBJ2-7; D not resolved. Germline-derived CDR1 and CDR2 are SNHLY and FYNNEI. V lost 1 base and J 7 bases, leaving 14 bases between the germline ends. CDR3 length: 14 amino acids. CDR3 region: CASSEGRDFGEQYF. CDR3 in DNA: TGTGCCAGCAGTGAAGGACGAGATTTTGGGGAGCAGTACTTC.

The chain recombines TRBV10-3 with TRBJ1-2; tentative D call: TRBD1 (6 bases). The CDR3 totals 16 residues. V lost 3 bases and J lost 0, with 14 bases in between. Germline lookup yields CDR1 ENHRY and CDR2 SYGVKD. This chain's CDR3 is CAISEPGALANYGYTF. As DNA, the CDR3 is TGTGCCATCAGTGAACCAGGGGCGCTAGCTAACTATGGCTACACCTTC.

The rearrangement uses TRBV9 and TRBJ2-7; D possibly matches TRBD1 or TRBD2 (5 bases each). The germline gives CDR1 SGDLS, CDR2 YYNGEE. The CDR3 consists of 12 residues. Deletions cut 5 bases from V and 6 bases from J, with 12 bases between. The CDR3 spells CASSWGNSEQYF. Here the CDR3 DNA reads TGTGCCAGCAGTTGGGGGAATAGCGAGCAGTACTTC.

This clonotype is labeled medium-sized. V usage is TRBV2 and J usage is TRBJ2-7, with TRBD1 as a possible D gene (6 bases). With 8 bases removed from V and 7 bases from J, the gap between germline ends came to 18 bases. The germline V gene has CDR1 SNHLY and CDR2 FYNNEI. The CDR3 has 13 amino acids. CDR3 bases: TGTGCCAGCTGTACAGGGCCTCCAGGGGAGCAGTACTTC. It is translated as CASCTGPPGEQYF. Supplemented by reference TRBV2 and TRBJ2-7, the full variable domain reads EPEVTQTPSHQVTQMGQEVILRCVPISNHLYFYWYRQILGQKVEFLVSFYNNEISEKSEIFDDQFSVERPDGSNFTLKIRSTKLEDSAMYFCASCTGPPGEQYFGPGTRLTVT.

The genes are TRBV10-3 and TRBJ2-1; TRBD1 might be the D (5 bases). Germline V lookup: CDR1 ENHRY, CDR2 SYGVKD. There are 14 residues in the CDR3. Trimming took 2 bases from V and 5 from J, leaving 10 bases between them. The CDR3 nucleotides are TGTGCCATCAGTGAGAGGGGCCAGAACAATGAGCAGTTCTTC. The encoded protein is CAISERGQNNEQFF.

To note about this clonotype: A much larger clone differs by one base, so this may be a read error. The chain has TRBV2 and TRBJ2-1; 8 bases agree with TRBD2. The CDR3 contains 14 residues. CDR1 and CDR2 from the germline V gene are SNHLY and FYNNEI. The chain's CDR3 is CAISWTSSLSEQFF. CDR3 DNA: TGTGCCATCAGTTGGACTAGCTCCCTCTCAGAGCAGTTCTTC.

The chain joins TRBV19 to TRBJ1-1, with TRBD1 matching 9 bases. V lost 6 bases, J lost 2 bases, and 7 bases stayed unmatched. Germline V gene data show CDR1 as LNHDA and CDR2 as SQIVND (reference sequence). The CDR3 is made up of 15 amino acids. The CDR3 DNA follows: TGTGCCAGTAGCTGGGGACAGGGTGTAAACACTGAAGCTTTCTTT. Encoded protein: CASSWGQGVNTEAFF.

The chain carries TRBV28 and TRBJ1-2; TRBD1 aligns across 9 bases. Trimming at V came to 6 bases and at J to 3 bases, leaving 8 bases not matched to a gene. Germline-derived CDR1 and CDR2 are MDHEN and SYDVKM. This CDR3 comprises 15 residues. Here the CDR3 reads CASSIRDRVDYGYTF. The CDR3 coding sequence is TGTGCCAGCAGCATCCGGGACAGGGTGGACTATGGCTACACCTTC.

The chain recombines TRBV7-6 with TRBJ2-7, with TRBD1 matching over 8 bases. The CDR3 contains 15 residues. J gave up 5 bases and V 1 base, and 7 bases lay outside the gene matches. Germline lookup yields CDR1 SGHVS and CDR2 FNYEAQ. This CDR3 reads CASSLGSAGGHEQYF. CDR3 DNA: TGTGCCAGCAGCTTAGGGTCGGCAGGGGGCCACGAGCAGTACTTC.

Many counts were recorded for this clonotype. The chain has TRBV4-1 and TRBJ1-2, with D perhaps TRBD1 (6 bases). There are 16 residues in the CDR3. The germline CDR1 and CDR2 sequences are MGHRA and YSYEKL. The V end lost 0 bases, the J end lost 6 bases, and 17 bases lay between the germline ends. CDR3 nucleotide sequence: TGCGCCAGCAGCCAAGATCGGGGAGGGGGTGGGGATGGCTACACCTTC. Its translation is CASSQDRGGGGDGYTF.

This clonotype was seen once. In DNA form, the CDR3 reads TGCAGTGCCTATAATAAAGAGCTGCCCTGCGAGCAGTACGTC. Encoded protein: CSAYNKELPCEQYV. V gene TRBV20-1 combines with J gene TRBJ2-7; D is ambiguous. This CDR3 is 14 amino acids long. Germline lookup yields CDR1 DFQATT and CDR2 SNEGSKA (reference sequence). V was clipped by 6 bases and J by 6 bases, with 21 bases between them.

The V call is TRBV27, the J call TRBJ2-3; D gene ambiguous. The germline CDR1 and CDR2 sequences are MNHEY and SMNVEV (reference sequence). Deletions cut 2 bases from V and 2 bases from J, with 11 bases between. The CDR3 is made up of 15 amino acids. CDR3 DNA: TGTGCCAGCAGTTTAAATCGTGGGTTCACAGATACGCAGTATTTT. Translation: CASSLNRGFTDTQYF.

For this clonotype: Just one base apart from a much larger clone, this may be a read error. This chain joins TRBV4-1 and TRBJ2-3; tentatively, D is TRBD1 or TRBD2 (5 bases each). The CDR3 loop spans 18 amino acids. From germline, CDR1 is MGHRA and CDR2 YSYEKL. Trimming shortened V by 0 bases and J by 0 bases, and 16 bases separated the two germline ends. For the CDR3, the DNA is TGCGCCAGCAGCCAAGATTTAGCGTGGGGGATTAGCACAGATACGCAGTATTTT. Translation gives CASSQDLAWGISTDTQYF.

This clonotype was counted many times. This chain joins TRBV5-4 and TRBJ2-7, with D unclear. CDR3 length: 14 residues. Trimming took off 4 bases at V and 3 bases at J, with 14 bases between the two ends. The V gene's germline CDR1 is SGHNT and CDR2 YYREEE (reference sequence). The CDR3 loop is CASSPENSHYEQYF. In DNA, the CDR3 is TGTGCCAGCAGCCCAGAGAACTCCCACTACGAGCAGTACTTC.

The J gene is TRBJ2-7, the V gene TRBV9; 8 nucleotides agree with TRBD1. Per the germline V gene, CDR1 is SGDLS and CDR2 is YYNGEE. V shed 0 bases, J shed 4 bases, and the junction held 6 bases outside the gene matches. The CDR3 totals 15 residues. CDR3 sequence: CASSVGGTGIYEQYF. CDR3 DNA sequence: TGTGCCAGCAGCGTAGGAGGGACAGGAATTTACGAGCAGTACTTC.

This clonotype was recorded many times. DNA for the CDR3: TGTGCCAGCAGTGAAGGGGGGTCTGGGGCCAACGTCCTGACTTTC. It specifies CASSEGGSGANVLTF. This chain uses TRBV6-1 with TRBJ2-6, with D perhaps matching TRBD1 or TRBD2 (5 bases each). This CDR3 region has 15 residues. The ends were cut back, 1 base at V and 1 base at J, with 5 bases in the middle. Germline CDR1 MNHNS, CDR2 SASEGT.

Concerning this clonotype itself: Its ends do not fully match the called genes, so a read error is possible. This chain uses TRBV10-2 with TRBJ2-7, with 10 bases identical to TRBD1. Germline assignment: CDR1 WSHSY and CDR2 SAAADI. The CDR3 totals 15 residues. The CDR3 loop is CASSQSGTGAYEQYF. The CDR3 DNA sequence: TGTGCCAGCAGCCAATCCGGGACAGGGGCCTACGAGCAGTACTTC.